This T cell receptor beta chain comes out of a study of T cell responses to AZD1222 COVID-19 vaccine. Study-wide results and limits: Nearly half of unique spike-specific TCRs reportedly avoided B.1.351 and B.1.1.7 mutated regions.

Profiled with immunoSEQ multiplex PCR; TCRdb holds only in-frame clones, not every one. Seen here are roughly 180,000 clones, around 92% observed once, and the top ten hold 7% to 9.5%. Turning to this clone: Its antigen remains unidentified.

The sequence came from an adult in good health. Sequenced material: peripheral blood, taken on day 0 of AZD1222 vaccination.

The DNA of the CDR3 is TGTGCCAGCAGTGAAGACAGGGGCAAAACCTACGAGCAGTACTTC. It translates to CASSEDRGKTYEQYF. The chain has TRBV6-1 and TRBJ2-7; 7 nucleotides agree with TRBD1. CDR1 is MNHNS, CDR2 SASEGT, per germline. This CDR3 has 15 amino acids. Trimming removed 1 base from V and 2 bases from J; junction bases left unmatched: 5.